The 3 T cell receptor beta chains below all came from one sample that was sequenced in a study of Tregs in tolerant kidney transplant recipients. Method: immunoSEQ multiplex PCR; TCRdb's copy keeps in-frame clones and lacks some. The table lists some 240,000 clones, about four fifths of them singletons. The sequencing sample was made of CD4+ T cells from blood. These receptors were collected from a human donor in good health.

This clone was counted once. This rearrangement joins TRBV6-6 to TRBJ1-2; D remains ambiguous. Germline V gene data show CDR1 as MNHNY and CDR2 as SVGAGI (reference sequence). V was cut by 0 bases and J by 6 bases, with 11 bases left in between. CDR3 length: 14 residues. In DNA, the CDR3 is TGTGCCAGCAGTTACTCGGGTCCCTTTGATGGCTACACCTTC. It encodes CASSYSGPFDGYTF.

CDR3 coding DNA: TGCAGCGTTGATGACGGTTATCAGCCCCAGCATTTT. Its translation is CSVDDGYQPQHF. The chain uses TRBV29-1 and TRBJ1-5; the D is unclear. V was shortened by 3 bases and J by 5 bases, with 8 bases between the two germline ends. The CDR3 is 12 amino acids. From germline, CDR1 is SQVTM and CDR2 ANQGSEA.

The chain is built from TRBV11-2 and TRBJ2-1; 7 nucleotides match TRBD2. From germline, CDR1 is SGHAT and CDR2 FQNNGV. CDR3 length: 14 residues. The ends lost 7 bases at V and 9 bases at J; junction bases unmatched: 12. Here the CDR3 reads CASISRWREPEQFF. In DNA, the CDR3 is TGTGCCAGCATCTCCCGCTGGCGGGAGCCTGAGCAGTTCTTC.